A single sample is the source of the 7 T cell receptor beta chains below, sequenced in a study of T cells in tuberculosis. Using immunoSEQ multiplex PCR, the repertoire was profiled, and TCRdb retains in-frame clones only, with some absent. The repertoire holds 30,000 to 40,000 clones, with approximately 97% as singletons. Specimen: PBMCs. These receptors were obtained from a donor under 30 with latent tuberculosis or without tuberculosis infection.

The V call is TRBV18, the J call TRBJ1-2, with 7 bases aligning to TRBD1. V was pared by 0 bases and J by 4 bases, with 17 bases of the junction left unmatched. Per the germline V gene, CDR1 is KGHSH and CDR2 is LQKENI. The CDR3 consists of 19 residues. This chain's CDR3 is CASSPPGVRDSDPLYGYTF. The CDR3 DNA sequence: TGTGCCAGCTCACCACCGGGGGTCCGGGACAGCGACCCCCTCTATGGCTACACCTTC.

The chain links TRBV4-1 to TRBJ1-2; D ambiguous. V lost 0 bases, J lost 8 bases, and 7 bases lay in between. The germline V gene encodes CDR1 MGHRA and CDR2 YSYEKL. The CDR3 is made up of 12 amino acids. CDR3: CASSQDGLGYTF. CDR3 bases: TGCGCCAGCAGCCAAGATGGCCTGGGCTACACCTTC.

J is TRBJ2-7 and V is TRBV6-4; 8 bases map to TRBD1. The CDR3 totals 14 residues. With V trimmed by 0 bases and J by 5 bases, 3 bases remained unmatched. Germline CDR1 reads MRHNA; CDR2 reads SNTAGT. In DNA form, the CDR3 reads TGTGCCAGCAGTGACTCGGCGACAGGGGACGAGCAGTACTTC. It translates to CASSDSATGDEQYF.

The J gene is TRBJ2-3, the V gene TRBV27; 8 bases map to TRBD2. The CDR3 consists of 14 residues. The germline V gene encodes CDR1 MNHEY and CDR2 SMNVEV (reference sequence). Trimming at V came to 3 bases and at J to 8 bases, leaving 7 bases not matched to a gene. The CDR3 nucleotides read TGTGCCAGCAGTTTCGTCCCGGGAGGGGGTACGCAGTATTTT. Residues: CASSFVPGGGTQYF.

The V call is TRBV9, the J call TRBJ2-7; 8 bases fit TRBD2. CDR3 length: 15 residues. The V segment lost 4 bases and the J segment 4 bases; nucleotides outside the gene matches: 10. Germline assignment: CDR1 SGDLS and CDR2 YYNGEE. The CDR3 spells CASSTTGGGLYEQYF. CDR3 DNA: TGTGCCAGCAGCACGACGGGAGGGGGGCTTTACGAGCAGTACTTC.

This clone was seen a single time. The chain couples TRBV27 to TRBJ2-7; D perhaps matches TRBD1 (6 bases). Per the germline V gene, CDR1 is MNHEY and CDR2 is SMNVEV (reference sequence). The CDR3 sequence is 12 residues long. Trimming removed 5 bases from V and 4 bases from J, with 9 bases in between. The CDR3 coding sequence is TGTGCCAGCAGTCCACAGGGATACGAGCAGTACTTC. Protein product: CASSPQGYEQYF.

This clone has only one observation. The chain has TRBV4-2 and TRBJ1-5; TRBD1 matches 10 bases. Germline-derived CDR1 and CDR2 are LGHNA and YNFKEQ. V lost 0 bases and J lost 8; bases outside the gene matches: 1. The CDR3 runs to 14 residues. The CDR3 DNA reads TGTGCCAGCAGCCAAGAGGACAGGGGGGAGCCCCAGCATTTT. Its translation: CASSQEDRGEPQHF.